These 4 T cell receptor beta chains originate from one sample sequenced in a study of OX40 agonist ivuxolimab in advanced cancers. Sequenced by immunoSEQ multiplex PCR; TCRdb stores in-frame clones only, minus some. There are over 65,000 clones in the sample; approximately 90% occur only once, and roughly 8.6% lies in the top ten. The source material was CD4+ or CD8+ T cells sorted from blood, sampled in a trial of the OX40 agonist ivuxolimab. The source is an adult with an advanced solid tumor such as melanoma, head and neck, liver or kidney cancer.

This chain joins TRBV5-1 and TRBJ1-4; TRBD1 matches 8 bases. The V gene's germline CDR1 is SGHRS and CDR2 YFSETQ. J gave up 2 bases and V 7 bases, and 4 bases lay outside the gene matches. This CDR3 region has 14 residues. The CDR3 DNA is TGCGCCAGCTGCCGGGACAGGACTAATGAAAAACTGTTTTTT. It codes for CASCRDRTNEKLFF.

This chain links TRBV25-1 with TRBJ2-1, with 10 bases identical to TRBD1. Trimming cost V 8 bases and J 6 bases; bases outside gene matches: 10. The V gene's germline CDR1 is MGHDK and CDR2 SYGVNS. There are 15 residues in the CDR3. CDR3 in amino acids: CASLPAGQGSNEQFF. CDR3 bases: TGTGCCAGCCTCCCGGCGGGACAGGGGAGCAATGAGCAGTTCTTC.

V and J are TRBV9 and TRBJ1-1; tentatively, D is TRBD1 (5 bases). V lost 4 bases, J lost 2 bases, and 15 bases lay in between. The CDR3 spans 15 residues. CDR1 is SGDLS, CDR2 YYNGEE, per germline. CDR3 nucleotides: TGTGCCAGCAGCCCCCGGACAACCCAAAACACTGAAGCTTTCTTT. This codes for CASSPRTTQNTEAFF.

This clone was counted between two and nine times. The V call is TRBV7-2, the J call TRBJ1-5; TRBD1 matches 8 bases. This CDR3 is 15 amino acids long. V dropped 5 bases and J dropped 6; count of bases not matched to a gene: 9. Germline V lookup: CDR1 SGHTA, CDR2 FQGNSA. CDR3 bases: TGTGCCAGCAGCCTCGGACAGGGAGGTGGTCAGCCCCAGCATTTT. Encoded protein: CASSLGQGGGQPQHF.